This T cell receptor (beta chain) was documented in a study of OX40 agonist ivuxolimab in advanced cancers. Study details: Treatment received earlier with anti-PD-1, anti-PD-L1 or anti-CTLA-4 agents was allowed, and under 50% had some.

The data were produced by immunoSEQ multiplex PCR, yet TCRdb's version contains in-frame clones alone and is incomplete. Of approximately 72,000 clones listed, roughly 84% are singletons. Regarding the study as a whole: Among T cells, CD8+ cells averaged more expanded clones than CD4+ cells. At 0.1 to 3.0 mg/kg, clonal expansion of CD4+ and CD8+ blood T cells had occurred by week 6.

Germline V gene data show CDR1 as SNHLY and CDR2 as FYNNEI. V was clipped by 6 bases and J by 1 base, with 9 bases between them. This CDR3 comprises 13 residues. Regarding this clone: What it binds is not known.

Sample: CD4+ or CD8+ T cells sorted from blood, taken in a trial of the OX40 agonist ivuxolimab. The sequence came from an adult with an advanced solid tumor such as melanoma, head and neck, liver or kidney cancer. The chain links TRBV2 to TRBJ2-5; TRBD1 is a possible D gene (6 bases). CDR3 sequence reads: CASSRDTQETQYF. In DNA, the CDR3 is TGTGCCAGCAGCAGGGACACCCAAGAGACCCAGTACTTC.